These 10 T cell receptor beta chains came from one sample sequenced in a study of T cell changes during pregnancy in multiple sclerosis. Repertoires were generated with immunoSEQ multiplex PCR, while TCRdb's copy carries only in-frame clones and drops some. The sample lists 20,000 to 30,000 clones; roughly nine tenths were seen once. The sample was CD8+ T cells from peripheral blood mononuclear cells, taken in the third trimester of pregnancy. These receptors all stem from a female donor in good health, enrolled as a control in a pregnancy study.

The table lists this clone with a count of one. This chain links TRBV27 with TRBJ2-7; maybe TRBD2 (6 bases). From germline, CDR1 is MNHEY and CDR2 SMNVEV (reference sequence). V lost 6 bases and J lost 4, with 16 bases in between. CDR3 size: 14 residues. CDR3 sequence: CASSLGGTEYEQYF. In nucleotides, the CDR3 is TGTGCCAGCAGCCTGGGGGGAACTGAGTACGAGCAGTACTTC.

The sample holds one count of this clone. The V call is TRBV25-1, the J call TRBJ1-1; D gene unclear. Trimming cost V 3 bases and J 5 bases, with 10 bases left between them. The CDR3 runs to 13 residues. Germline V lookup: CDR1 MGHDK, CDR2 SYGVNS. The CDR3 coding sequence is TGTGCCAGCAGTGACCGGATGAGGACTGAAGCTTTCTTT. This codes for CASSDRMRTEAFF. Combining the CDR3 with reference TRBV25-1 and TRBJ1-1 gives the whole variable domain EADIYQTPRYLVIGTGKKITLECSQTMGHDKMYWYQQDPGMELHLIHYSYGVNSTEKGDLSSESTVSRIRTEHFPLTLESARPSHTSQYLCASSDRMRTEAFFGQGTRLTVV.

Here the CDR3 reads CASSYMGGTEAFF. CDR3 nucleotide sequence: TGTGCCAGCAGTTACATGGGGGGCACTGAAGCTTTCTTT. The gene calls are TRBV6-5 and TRBJ1-1, with D maybe TRBD1 (5 bases). CDR3 length equals 13 residues. Trimming stripped 2 bases from V and 4 bases from J, with 8 bases between. In germline, CDR1 is MNHEY, CDR2 SVGAGI.

This clone has just a few counts. The CDR3 sequence: CASSWQGYEQYF. For the CDR3, the DNA is TGTGCCAGCAGCTGGCAGGGTTACGAGCAGTACTTC. The J gene is TRBJ2-7, the V gene TRBV5-4; perhaps TRBD1 as D (5 bases). Germline CDR1 is SGHNT and CDR2 is YYREEE (reference sequence). The CDR3 sequence is 12 residues long. V was pared by 3 bases and J by 4 bases, with 8 bases between. The variable domain in full, with the rest retrieved from reference TRBV5-4 and TRBJ2-7, is ETGVTQSPTHLIKTRGQQVTLRCSSQSGHNTVSWYQQALGQGPQFIFQYYREEENGRGNFPPRFSGLQFPNYSSELNVNALELDDSALYLCASSWQGYEQYFGPGTRLTVT.

The rearrangement links TRBV9 to TRBJ2-7; D might be TRBD1 (6 bases). The V end was cut by 3 bases, the J end by 3 bases, with 19 bases between. CDR3 length equals 16 residues. Germline CDR1 reads SGDLS; CDR2 reads YYNGEE. The CDR3 region has the DNA TGTGCCAGCAGCGACAGGGTAGGGGCCAAACACTACGAGCAGTACTTC. This encodes CASSDRVGAKHYEQYF.

The CDR3 protein is CAWLPGDSLGGNEQFF. The CDR3 region has the DNA TGTGCCTGGTTACCTGGGGATAGCCTGGGAGGGAATGAGCAGTTCTTC. The genes are TRBV30 and TRBJ2-1; 7 nucleotides agree with TRBD2. Trimming cost V 5 bases and J 7 bases; bases outside gene matches: 17. This CDR3 comprises 16 residues. Germline-derived CDR1 and CDR2 are GTSNPN and SVGIG (reference sequence).

The CDR3 nucleotides read TGTGCCAGGACAGGGGGAGGAGGCTACACCTTC. The encoded protein is CARTGGGGYTF. The chain has TRBV2 and TRBJ1-2; 9 bases are shared with TRBD1. The V gene's germline CDR1 is SNHLY and CDR2 FYNNEI. This CDR3 has 11 amino acids. The V and J ends lost 9 bases and 8 bases, in that order; junction bases with no gene match: 4.

The chain has TRBV6-1 and TRBJ2-2, with 7 nucleotides matching TRBD1. J gave up 5 bases and V 7 bases, and 4 bases lay outside the gene matches. The CDR3 runs to 13 residues. In germline, CDR1 is MNHNS, CDR2 SASEGT. CDR3 coding DNA: TGTGCCAGCAATACAGGGGATACCGGGGAGCTGTTTTTT. Its translation is CASNTGDTGELFF.

This chain connects TRBV13 to TRBJ2-5; a weak D match, TRBD2 (5 bases). With 4 bases removed from V and 5 bases from J, the gap between germline ends came to 11 bases. Per germline, CDR1 PRHDT and CDR2 FYEKMQ (reference sequence). The CDR3 totals 13 residues. CDR3 sequence reads: CASSSHGVETQYF. The CDR3 bases are TGTGCCAGCAGCTCCCACGGGGTGGAGACCCAGTACTTC.

V gene TRBV12-5 combines with J gene TRBJ1-6; D is undetermined. The CDR3 runs to 17 residues. The germline V gene encodes CDR1 LGHNT and CDR2 FRNRAP. V was shortened by 1 base and J by 1 base, with 11 bases between the two germline ends. CDR3 sequence (DNA): TGTGCTAGTGGTTTGGGATCTACGGGGTCCTATAATTCACCCCTCCACTTT. It specifies CASGLGSTGSYNSPLHF.